One sample yielded the 28 T cell receptor beta chains listed below, sequenced in a study of T cells in Graves' hyperthyroidism and ophthalmopathy. There were TCR beta CDR3 regions amplified from RNA transcripts. The HTBI primer set drove a first-round RT-PCR of the TCR CDR3. TCRdb processed the multiplex PCR reads anew with MiXCR; each CDR3 protein has one entry. The sample holds approximately 100,000 distinct CDR3 sequences, approximately 40% seen once. Sequenced material: peripheral blood or thyroid tissue (not recorded which). These receptors all come from a young woman with Graves' hyperthyroidism.

This clonotype was observed a single time. A much bigger clone sits one base away, suggesting this may be a read error. The chain carries TRBV2 and TRBJ1-6, with D hard to call. Germline V gene data show CDR1 as SNHLY and CDR2 as FYNNEI. The CDR3 contains 16 residues. The chain's CDR3 is CASHDIVSSCNSPLHF. DNA of the CDR3: TGTGCCAGCCATGACATCGTTAGCTCCTGTAATTCACCCCTCCACTTT.

This CDR3 reads CSVGNTEAFF. CDR3 coding DNA: TGCAGCGTTGGGAACACTGAAGCTTTCTTT. The chain employs TRBV29-1 and TRBJ1-1, with unresolved D. V was cut by 4 bases and J by 1 base, with 1 base left in between. Looked up from germline, CDR1 is SQVTM and CDR2 is ANQGSEA. The length of the CDR3 is 10 residues.

As for this clonotype: Its ends do not fully match the called genes, so a read error is possible. The chain links TRBV5-1 to TRBJ1-1; perhaps TRBD1 as D (5 bases). CDR3 length equals 12 residues. Looked up from germline, CDR1 is SGHRS and CDR2 is YFSETQ. The CDR3 here is CASSLEKGQAFF. The CDR3 DNA reads TGTGCCAGCAGCTTGGAGAAGGGGCAAGCTTTCTTT.

This clonotype was seen repeatedly, ten times or more. This CDR3 is CASKENTEAFF. CDR3 nucleotides: TGTGCCAGCAAAGAGAACACTGAAGCTTTCTTT. The chain recombines TRBV2 with TRBJ1-1; no clear D. Germline CDR1 is SNHLY and CDR2 is FYNNEI. This CDR3 spans 11 amino acids. V lost 7 bases, J lost 1 base, and 4 bases lay in between.

The sample holds many counts of this clonotype. The chain employs TRBV12-3 or TRBV12-4 and TRBJ1-3; D ambiguous. Trimming removed 8 bases from V and 4 bases from J, with 9 bases in between. CDR3 length: 12 residues. The CDR3 loop is CASGDGGNTIYF. The DNA for the CDR3 is TGTGCCAGCGGAGACGGAGGAAACACCATATATTTT.

The rearrangement links TRBV10-3 to TRBJ1-1, with TRBD1 matching over 7 bases. Germline V gene sequence: CDR1 ENHRY, CDR2 SYGVKD. This CDR3 is 11 amino acids long. CDR3 DNA: TGTGTCGCCGGGACAGACGATGAAGCTTTCTTT. Protein sequence: CVAGTDDEAFF.

The table lists this clonotype with many counts. The DNA of the CDR3 is TGTGCCAGCAGTGAGTTCATCCCGACGAGCTCCTACGAGCAGTACTTC. Translating it yields CASSEFIPTSSYEQYF. The chain links TRBV6-1 to TRBJ2-7, with D unclear. The CDR3 runs 16 residues. V was cut by 3 bases and J by 0 bases, with 15 bases left in between. Germline CDR1 reads MNHNS; CDR2 reads SASEGT.

Turning to this clonotype: Since the CDR3 does not end with the conserved phenylalanine or tryptophan, this likely comes from a read error. The chain has TRBV10-3 and TRBJ1-6; the match to TRBD1 covers 7 bases. Germline assignment: CDR1 ENHRY and CDR2 SYGVKD. There are 16 residues in the CDR3. In DNA, the CDR3 is TGTGCCATCAGTGAGGTACAGGGGTTCTATAATTCGCCCCTCCACATT. It specifies CAISEVQGFYNSPLHI.

In its sample, this clonotype was seen once. This chain joins TRBV7-3 and TRBJ2-2, with TRBD2 identical over 7 bases. V lost 6 bases, J lost 9 bases, and 4 bases stayed unmatched. CDR1 and CDR2 from the germline V gene are SGHTA and FQGTGA. The CDR3 extends over 12 amino acids. CDR3 in DNA: TGTGCCAGCAGTCGGGGGGACCGGGAGCTGTTTTTT. As protein: CASSRGDRELFF.

This clonotype turned up a few times. A much larger clone is a single base away; this may be a read error. The rearrangement joins TRBV7-6 to TRBJ2-3, with D hard to call. Germline lookup yields CDR1 SGHVS and CDR2 FNYEAQ. Trimming took off 5 bases at V and 0 bases at J, with 12 bases between the two ends. CDR3 size: 15 residues. The CDR3 is CASSPASTSTDTQYF. The DNA for the CDR3 is TGTGCCAGCAGCCCGGCGTCGACTAGCACAGATACGCAGTATTTT.

This chain joins TRBV19 and TRBJ1-2; 7 positions agree with TRBD1. Germline V gene lookup returns CDR1 LNHDA and CDR2 SQIVND (reference sequence). The CDR3 sequence is 12 residues long. V lost 10 bases to trimming and J lost 3 bases; unmatched junction nucleotides: 5. CDR3 region: CATRDSHYGYTF. In DNA form, the CDR3 reads TGTGCCACCCGGGACAGTCACTATGGCTACACCTTC.

This rearrangement joins TRBV20-1 to TRBJ2-3; 11 nucleotides match TRBD2. The CDR3 length is 15 residues. Germline CDR1 DFQATT, CDR2 SNEGSKA (reference sequence). V was pared by 5 bases and J by 2 bases, with 6 bases of the junction left unmatched. CDR3 in amino acids: CSADLAGGITDTQYF. CDR3 nucleotide sequence: TGCAGTGCTGACCTAGCGGGAGGAATCACAGATACGCAGTATTTT.

The genes are TRBV28 and TRBJ1-1; 7 positions match TRBD1. With 0 bases clipped from V and 7 bases from J, the junction kept 8 bases outside the gene matches. Per the germline V gene, CDR1 is MDHEN and CDR2 is SYDVKM. The CDR3 length is 15 residues. The CDR3 here is CASSLWGEGQLEAFF. CDR3 sequence (DNA): TGTGCCAGCAGTTTATGGGGGGAGGGACAGCTTGAAGCTTTCTTT.

A note on this clonotype: This clone may be a read error of a much larger clone one base away. As the CDR3 is not closed by the conserved phenylalanine or tryptophan, this likely results from a read error. The chain uses TRBV28 and TRBJ2-2; TRBD2 might be the D (5 bases). The CDR3 covers 12 residues. Germline V gives CDR1 MDHEN, CDR2 SYDVKM. V gave up 6 bases and J gave up 3 bases, with 5 bases separating them. Here the CDR3 DNA reads TGTGCCAGCAGGGGAGACACCGGGGAGCTGTTTTCT. Translation: CASRGDTGELFS.

The CDR3 region is CASRRIGTDGYTF. CDR3 nucleotides: TGTGCCAGCAGACGAATAGGGACCGATGGCTACACCTTC. The chain uses TRBV7-9 and TRBJ1-2; D perhaps matches TRBD1 (5 bases). This CDR3 has 13 amino acids. CDR1 is SEHNR and CDR2 is FQNEAQ in the germline V gene (reference sequence). V lost 6 bases to trimming and J lost 6 bases, with 14 bases between them.

This clonotype was picked up many times. The rearrangement joins TRBV4-1 to TRBJ2-7, with D uncertain. The CDR3 spans 11 residues. Trimming stripped 4 bases from V and 6 bases from J, with 7 bases between. CDR1 and CDR2 (germline): MGHRA, YSYEKL. CDR3: CASSRRGEQYF. CDR3 sequence (DNA): TGCGCCAGCAGCCGCCGAGGCGAGCAGTACTTC.

The rearrangement links TRBV5-1 to TRBJ2-2; 8 positions agree with TRBD1. Losses at the gene ends were 0 bases for V and 1 base for J; bases not matched to a gene: 5. This CDR3 region has 17 residues. From germline, CDR1 is SGHRS and CDR2 YFSETQ. The CDR3 reads CASSLERGTGNTGELFF. CDR3 DNA sequence: TGCGCCAGCAGCTTGGAAAGGGGGACAGGGAACACCGGGGAGCTGTTTTTT.

This clonotype was seen many times. This rearrangement joins TRBV28 to TRBJ2-7; D gene unclear. CDR1 is MDHEN and CDR2 is SYDVKM in the germline V gene. The germline V and J ends were trimmed by 1 base and 5 bases, with 3 bases remaining between them. This CDR3 is 11 amino acids long. CDR3 amino acids: CASSLLDEQYF. The CDR3 nucleotides are TGTGCCAGCAGTTTATTAGACGAGCAGTACTTC.

This clonotype was detected once. An end of the junction does not agree with germline; a read error may underlie this. The V and J genes are TRBV5-5 and TRBJ1-2; possibly TRBD1 for D (5 bases). In germline, CDR1 is SGHKS, CDR2 YYEKEE (reference sequence). The CDR3 runs 14 residues. The CDR3 reads CASNLRDLRYGYTF. Written as DNA, the CDR3 is TGCGCCAGCAACTTGAGGGACCTACGCTATGGCTACACCTTC.

This clonotype turned up a few times. The chain combines TRBV7-2 with TRBJ1-2, with D perhaps TRBD1 (6 bases). CDR1 and CDR2 (germline): SGHTA, FQGNSA. The CDR3 is 14 residues long. The V and J ends lost 7 bases and 2 bases respectively, with 14 bases between them. For the CDR3, the DNA is TGTGCCAGCACCGAACAGGGACCCAACTATGGCTACACCTTC. As protein: CASTEQGPNYGYTF.

This clonotype has just one count. This rearrangement joins TRBV7-9 to TRBJ1-3; 7 bases line up with TRBD1. V dropped 5 bases and J dropped 2; count of bases not matched to a gene: 6. Germline V gene data show CDR1 as SEHNR and CDR2 as FQNEAQ (reference sequence). The CDR3 has 15 residues. The CDR3 loop reads CASSQGDGPGNTIYF. DNA of the CDR3: TGTGCCAGCAGCCAGGGGGACGGACCTGGAAACACCATATATTTT.

The chain recombines TRBV2 with TRBJ2-7; 14 nucleotides line up with TRBD2. Germline V lookup: CDR1 SNHLY, CDR2 FYNNEI. The CDR3 runs to 17 residues. The V segment lost 5 bases and the J segment 2 bases; nucleotides outside the gene matches: 8. Written as DNA, the CDR3 is TGTGCCAGCAGTACTCCGGGACTAGCGGGAGCCCCCTACGAGCAGTACTTC. It encodes CASSTPGLAGAPYEQYF. The whole variable domain, remainder taken from reference TRBV2 and TRBJ2-7, is EPEVTQTPSHQVTQMGQEVILRCVPISNHLYFYWYRQILGQKVEFLVSFYNNEISEKSEIFDDQFSVERPDGSNFTLKIRSTKLEDSAMYFCASSTPGLAGAPYEQYFGPGTRLTVT.

The gene calls are TRBV7-2 and TRBJ1-4, with a weak D call TRBD1 (5 bases). V shed 6 bases and J shed 3 bases, with 11 bases lying between them. The germline CDR1 and CDR2 sequences are SGHTA and FQGNSA. This CDR3 comprises 14 residues. CDR3 loop: CASRGGTANEKLFF. Here the CDR3 DNA reads TGTGCCAGCAGAGGCGGGACGGCTAATGAAAAACTGTTTTTT.

This clonotype was observed many times. Possible read error: a much larger clone is one base away. CDR3 sequence: CAISARLANGQYF. DNA for the CDR3: TGTGCCATCAGTGCCCGACTAGCGAACGGGCAGTACTTC. V is TRBV10-3 and J is TRBJ2-7, with TRBD2 matching 8 bases. V shed 4 bases and J 9 bases; nucleotides not matched to a gene: 8. This CDR3 is built from 13 residues. From germline, CDR1 is ENHRY and CDR2 SYGVKD.

This clonotype occurred many times. The rearrangement uses TRBV20-1 and TRBJ2-5; TRBD1 is a possible D gene (5 bases). The CDR3 has 13 amino acids. Germline V CDR1 and CDR2: DFQATT, SNEGSKA (reference sequence). The ends were cut back, 2 bases at V and 10 bases at J, with 17 bases in the middle. The CDR3 sequence: CSARIEHNRGQYF. The CDR3 DNA is TGCAGTGCTAGAATCGAACACAATAGGGGCCAGTACTTC.

This clonotype was seen at least ten times. The chain carries TRBV28 and TRBJ1-2; 8 bases fit TRBD1. J was trimmed by 4 bases and V by 4 bases; bases with no gene match: 5. This CDR3 contains 14 residues. Germline CDR1 is MDHEN and CDR2 is SYDVKM. The CDR3 region is CASSSSGGLYGYTF. The CDR3 DNA is TGTGCCAGCAGTTCCTCAGGGGGCCTCTATGGCTACACCTTC.

This clonotype has ten or more counts. The chain uses TRBV19 and TRBJ2-2, with 7 bases lining up with TRBD1. Germline V gene sequence: CDR1 LNHDA, CDR2 SQIVND (reference sequence). Unmatched junction bases numbered 14, after V lost 7 bases and J lost 6 bases. The CDR3 runs to 16 residues. CDR3 bases: TGTGCCAGTAACTCCAGGGTAGGGGGCCTCCCCGGGGAGCTGTTTTTT. Residues: CASNSRVGGLPGELFF.

The CDR3 reads CSATPSGRGYEQYF. The DNA for the CDR3 is TGCAGTGCCACGCCTAGCGGGAGAGGCTACGAGCAGTACTTC. The chain carries TRBV20-1 and TRBJ2-7, with 10 bases that match TRBD2. J was trimmed by 3 bases and V by 6 bases; bases with no gene match: 8. The length of the CDR3 is 14 residues. Germline CDR1 DFQATT, CDR2 SNEGSKA (reference sequence).